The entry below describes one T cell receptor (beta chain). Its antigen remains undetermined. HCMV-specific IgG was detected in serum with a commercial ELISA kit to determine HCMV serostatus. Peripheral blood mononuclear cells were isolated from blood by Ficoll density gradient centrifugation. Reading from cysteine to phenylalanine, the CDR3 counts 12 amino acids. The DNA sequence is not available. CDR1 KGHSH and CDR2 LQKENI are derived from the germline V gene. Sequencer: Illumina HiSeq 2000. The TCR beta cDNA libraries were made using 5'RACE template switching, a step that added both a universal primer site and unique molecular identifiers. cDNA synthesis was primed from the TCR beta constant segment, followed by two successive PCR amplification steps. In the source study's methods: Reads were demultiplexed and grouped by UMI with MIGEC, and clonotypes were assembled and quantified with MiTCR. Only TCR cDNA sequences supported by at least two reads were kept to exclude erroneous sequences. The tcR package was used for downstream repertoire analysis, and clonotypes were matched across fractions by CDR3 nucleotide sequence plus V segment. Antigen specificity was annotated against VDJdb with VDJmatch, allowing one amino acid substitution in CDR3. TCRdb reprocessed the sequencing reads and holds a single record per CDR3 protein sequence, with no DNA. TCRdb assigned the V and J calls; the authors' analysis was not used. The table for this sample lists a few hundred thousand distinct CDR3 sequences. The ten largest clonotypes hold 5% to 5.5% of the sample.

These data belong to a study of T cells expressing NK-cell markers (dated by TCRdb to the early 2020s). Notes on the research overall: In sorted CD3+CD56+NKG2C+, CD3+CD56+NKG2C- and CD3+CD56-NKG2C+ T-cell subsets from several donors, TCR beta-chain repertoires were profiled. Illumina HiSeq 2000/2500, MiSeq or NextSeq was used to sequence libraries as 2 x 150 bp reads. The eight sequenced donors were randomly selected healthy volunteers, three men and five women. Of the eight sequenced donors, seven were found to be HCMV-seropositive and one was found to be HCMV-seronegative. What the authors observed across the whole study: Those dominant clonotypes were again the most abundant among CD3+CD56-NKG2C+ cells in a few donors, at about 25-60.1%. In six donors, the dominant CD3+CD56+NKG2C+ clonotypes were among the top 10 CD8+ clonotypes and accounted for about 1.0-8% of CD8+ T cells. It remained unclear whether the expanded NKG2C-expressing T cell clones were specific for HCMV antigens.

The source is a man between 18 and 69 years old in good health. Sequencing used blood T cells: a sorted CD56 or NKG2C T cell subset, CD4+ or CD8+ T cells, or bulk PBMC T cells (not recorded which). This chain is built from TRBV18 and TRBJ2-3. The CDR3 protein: CASSPHEDTQYF.